This record looks at one T cell receptor beta chain sequence and its context. As yet, its antigen is unknown. The authors sorted CD4+ naive, central memory, regulatory and stem cell-like memory cells via CD45RO/CCR7/CD25/CD127/CD95/CD27. This sample stems from a study of beta chain features in type 1 diabetes. Study context: Healthy donors and patients showed comparable age, gender and cell yields.

Study-level points and caveats: Lower insertion and higher deletion counts appeared at VDJ junctions in type 1 diabetes patients.

All of the isolated RNA was reverse transcribed, so expressed TCRB transcripts were sequenced. The study sequenced naive, central memory and regulatory T cell samples to an average of about 3.5 million reads. The assay was immunoSEQ multiplex PCR, and TCRdb's table has in-frame clones only and misses some. Here the sample spans about 180,000 clones, approximately 13% being singletons. The germline gives CDR1 SGHTA, CDR2 FQGTGA. The V end lost 10 bases, the J end lost 3 bases, and 12 bases lay between the germline ends. The CDR3 has 12 residues. The V call is TRBV7-3, the J call TRBJ1-2, with D perhaps TRBD1 (6 bases). This receptor was taken from a young woman in good health. The sample consisted of central memory CD4+ T cells from blood. CDR3 DNA: TGTGCCACCTGGACAGTCGACTATGGCTACACCTTC. It translates to CATWTVDYGYTF.